Here is one T cell receptor (beta chain) with its context. Sequencing used immunoSEQ multiplex PCR; TCRdb keeps in-frame clones, though not all of them. The sample has 96,000 or so clones; 84% are singletons. This sample is part of a study of OX40 agonist ivuxolimab in advanced cancers. Overall study: Dose-escalation patients were diagnosed with hepatocellular carcinoma, melanoma, renal cell cancer or head and neck cancer. A mean age of about 56 years, range 23 to 79, was recorded, and roughly 83% were male.

The ends were cut back, 7 bases at V and 2 bases at J, with 14 bases in the middle. The CDR3 totals 14 residues. The germline V gene has CDR1 MNHEY and CDR2 SMNVEV (reference sequence). The source material was CD4+ or CD8+ T cells sorted from blood, sampled in a trial of the OX40 agonist ivuxolimab. The clonotype was recovered from an adult with an advanced solid tumor such as melanoma, head and neck, liver or kidney cancer. The chain links TRBV27 to TRBJ1-1; D may be TRBD1 (5 bases). The CDR3 loop is CASTPDSLNTEAFF. The DNA for the CDR3 is TGTGCCAGCACCCCCGACAGCTTAAACACTGAAGCTTTCTTT.